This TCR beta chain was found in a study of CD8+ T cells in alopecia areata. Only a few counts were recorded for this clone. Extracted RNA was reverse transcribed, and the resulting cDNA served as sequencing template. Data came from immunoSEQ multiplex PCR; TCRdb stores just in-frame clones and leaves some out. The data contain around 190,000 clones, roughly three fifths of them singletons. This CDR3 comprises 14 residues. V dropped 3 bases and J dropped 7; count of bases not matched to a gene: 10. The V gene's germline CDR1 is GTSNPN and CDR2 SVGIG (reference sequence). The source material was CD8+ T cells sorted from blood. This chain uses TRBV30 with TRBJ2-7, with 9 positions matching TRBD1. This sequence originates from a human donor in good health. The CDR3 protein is CAWSAGTGRQEQYF. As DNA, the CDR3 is TGTGCCTGGAGCGCCGGGACAGGGCGCCAAGAGCAGTACTTC.